This T cell receptor (beta chain) was documented in a study of blood T cell repertoires in COVID-19. TCRdb keeps only in-frame clones here, not all; method: immunoSEQ multiplex PCR. The sample consists of about 220,000 clones, roughly 90% of them appearing once. Specimen: peripheral blood. This receptor was identified in a man aged 30 to 39 who had recovered from COVID-19.

CDR3 bases: TGTGCCAGCAGCCAAGCAGGATCAGGGGCGAGAGCTTTCTTT. Its protein is CASSQAGSGARAFF. The J gene is TRBJ1-1, the V gene TRBV3-1 (or the pseudogene TRBV3-2); D may be TRBD1 (6 bases). This CDR3 spans 14 amino acids. Germline loops: CDR1 LGHDT, CDR2 YNNKEL (reference sequence). V was pared by 1 base and J by 10 bases, with 16 bases between.